Following are 17 T cell receptor beta chains from one sample sequenced in a study of T cell responses to AZD1222 COVID-19 vaccine. Produced via immunoSEQ multiplex PCR; TCRdb's table is partial and in-frame only. The repertoire has about 150,000 clones, less than 95% of them found once; the top ten carry around 1.3%. The specimen comprised peripheral blood, sampled on day 0 of AZD1222 vaccination. The origin of the receptors is an adult in good health.

The chain couples TRBV5-1 to TRBJ1-5, with TRBD1 matching over 8 bases. This CDR3 region has 14 residues. CDR1 is SGHRS and CDR2 is YFSETQ in the germline V gene. V dropped 4 bases and J dropped 9; count of bases not matched to a gene: 9. CDR3 nucleotides: TGCGCCAGCAGCCCAGGGACAGGTCCTTGGCCCCAGCATTTT. Amino acid sequence: CASSPGTGPWPQHF.

Regarding this clone: A read error may account for a junction end that differs from germline. The V gene is TRBV3-1 (or the pseudogene TRBV3-2), the J gene TRBJ1-5; D is unclear. Germline V CDR1 and CDR2: LGHDT, YNNKEL (reference sequence). CDR3 size: 15 residues. The CDR3 coding sequence is TGTGCCAGCAGTCAAGACGGGAGAGCAAATCAGCCCCAGCATTTT. Protein product: CASSQDGRANQPQHF.

This chain connects TRBV5-5 to TRBJ1-6, with D unresolved. V shed 4 bases and J shed 0 bases, with 14 bases lying between them. Germline CDR1 is SGHKS and CDR2 is YYEKEE (reference sequence). The CDR3 sequence is 17 residues long. CDR3 nucleotide sequence: TGTGCCAGCAGCCCGTTCTTGGGAAGCTCCTATAATTCACCCCTCCACTTT. This translates into CASSPFLGSSYNSPLHF. Variable domain in full (rest from reference TRBV5-5 and TRBJ1-6): DAGVTQSPTHLIKTRGQQVTLRCSPISGHKSVSWYQQVLGQGPQFIFQYYEKEERGRGNFPDRFSARQFPNYSSELNVNALLLGDSALYLCASSPFLGSSYNSPLHFGNGTRLTVT.

The gene calls are TRBV28 and TRBJ2-3, with D uncertain. From germline, CDR1 is MDHEN and CDR2 SYDVKM. This CDR3 is 14 amino acids long. The V gene lost 3 bases and the J gene lost 6 bases, with 13 bases spanning the gap. The DNA of the CDR3 is TGTGCCAGCAGTTTTCCCGCCAGCCACGATACGCAGTATTTT. The encoded protein is CASSFPASHDTQYF. The complete variable domain, with remaining parts taken from reference TRBV28 and TRBJ2-3, reads DVKVTQSSRYLVKRTGEKVFLECVQDMDHENMFWYRQDPGLGLRLIYFSYDVKMKEKGDIPEGYSVSREKKERFSLILESASTNQTSMYLCASSFPASHDTQYFGPGTRLTVL.

The chain uses TRBV12-5 and TRBJ1-2, with D tentatively TRBD1 (5 bases). The CDR3 is made up of 15 amino acids. Per the germline V gene, CDR1 is LGHNT and CDR2 is FRNRAP. V lost 3 bases and J lost 1, with 12 bases in between. For the CDR3, the DNA is TGTGCTAGTGGTTTAGGGGCCCCTGTTAACTATGGCTACACCTTC. Protein sequence: CASGLGAPVNYGYTF.

J is TRBJ2-1 and V is TRBV4-3; D perhaps matches TRBD1 (6 bases). Germline V CDR1 and CDR2: LGHNA, YSLEER. CDR3 length: 14 amino acids. Trimming took off 1 base at V and 6 bases at J, with 10 bases between the two ends. The CDR3 nucleotides are TGCGCCAGCAGCCAAGTGAACAGGGTCAATGAGCAGTTCTTC. This translates into CASSQVNRVNEQFF.

Concerning this clone itself: One end of the junction is discordant with germline, which a read error may explain. The V call is TRBV6-1, the J call TRBJ1-4; 7 nucleotides match TRBD1. This CDR3 contains 12 residues. Germline V lookup: CDR1 MNHNS, CDR2 SASEGT. The CDR3 bases are TGTGCCAGCAGTCAAGCGACAGGGTTTCTGTTTTTT. Translated, it gives CASSQATGFLFF.

As DNA, the CDR3 is TGTGCCAGCCGAAGGGGGCCTAGCAATGAGCAGTTCTTC. It codes for CASRRGPSNEQFF. The chain joins TRBV12-3 or TRBV12-4 to TRBJ2-1; 7 positions match TRBD1. V dropped 8 bases and J dropped 6; count of bases not matched to a gene: 7. There are 13 residues in the CDR3.

The chain combines TRBV5-1 with TRBJ2-7; possible D gene TRBD1, 5 bases. Per the germline V gene, CDR1 is SGHRS and CDR2 is YFSETQ. The CDR3 has 15 residues. Trimming took off 0 bases at V and 5 bases at J, with 15 bases between the two ends. CDR3 sequence: CASSLGSGSGDEQYV. DNA for the CDR3: TGCGCCAGCAGCTTGGGGTCAGGGTCCGGCGACGAGCAGTACGTC.

The chain links TRBV6-5 to TRBJ1-2, with D uncertain. CDR3 length equals 14 residues. V lost 0 bases to trimming and J lost 3 bases, with 8 bases between them. The germline gives CDR1 MNHEY, CDR2 SVGAGI. CDR3: CASSYSWGDYGYTF. The CDR3 coding sequence is TGTGCCAGCAGTTACTCCTGGGGAGACTATGGCTACACCTTC.

A word on this clone: Compared with germline, one end of the junction differs, possibly owing to a read error. V and J are TRBV3-1 (or the pseudogene TRBV3-2) and TRBJ1-2, with D unresolved. The germline V gene has CDR1 LGHDT and CDR2 YNNKEL (reference sequence). The CDR3 runs to 14 residues. CDR3 amino acids: CASSQATSTYSYTF. The CDR3 DNA is TGTGCCAGCAGCCAAGCGACTAGCACCTATAGCTACACCTTC.

The chain combines TRBV29-1 with TRBJ2-1, with 7 positions matching TRBD2. The germline V gene encodes CDR1 SQVTM and CDR2 ANQGSEA. After removal of 3 bases from V and 0 bases from J, the junction contained 8 bases not matched to a gene. The CDR3 has 16 residues. The CDR3 is CSVDVLASSSYNEQFF. The CDR3 DNA is TGCAGCGTTGACGTACTAGCGTCGAGCTCCTACAATGAGCAGTTCTTC.

V usage is TRBV7-9 and J usage is TRBJ1-2, with D perhaps TRBD1 (5 bases). The CDR3 loop spans 15 amino acids. Germline assignment: CDR1 SEHNR and CDR2 FQNEAQ (reference sequence). V shed 4 bases and J shed 6 bases, with 18 bases lying between them. This CDR3 reads CASSSQGLSSDGYTF. The CDR3 DNA is TGTGCCAGCAGCTCCCAGGGATTGAGTAGCGATGGCTACACCTTC.

V usage is TRBV5-1 and J usage is TRBJ1-5, with D possibly matching TRBD1 (6 bases). Germline V lookup: CDR1 SGHRS, CDR2 YFSETQ. V lost 0 bases and J 7 bases, leaving 8 bases between the germline ends. This CDR3 has 13 amino acids. DNA for the CDR3: TGCGCCAGCAGCTTGGATGGGGGCCAGCCCCAGCATTTT. This translates into CASSLDGGQPQHF. The full variable domain, rest sourced from reference TRBV5-1 and TRBJ1-5, is KAGVTQTPRYLIKTRGQQVTLSCSPISGHRSVSWYQQTPGQGLQFLFEYFSETQRNKGNFPGRFSGRQFSNSRSEMNVSTLELGDSALYLCASSLDGGQPQHFGDGTRLSIL.

The chain recombines TRBV7-9 with TRBJ1-2, with D unresolved. This CDR3 is built from 14 residues. Germline-derived CDR1 and CDR2 are SEHNR and FQNEAQ (reference sequence). V gave up 5 bases and J gave up 7 bases, with 17 bases separating them. CDR3 amino acids: CASSLVVGIPGYTF. The CDR3 nucleotides read TGTGCCAGCAGCCTGGTGGTTGGAATTCCTGGCTACACCTTC.

The genes are TRBV29-1 and TRBJ1-1, with D maybe TRBD1 (5 bases). The V and J ends lost 4 bases and 2 bases respectively, with 11 bases between them. The V gene's germline CDR1 is SQVTM and CDR2 ANQGSEA. The length of the CDR3 is 13 residues. CDR3 DNA: TGCAGCGTTGCCCAGACAGTAAACACTGAAGCTTTCTTT. Its protein is CSVAQTVNTEAFF.

CDR3 nucleotide sequence: TGCGCCAGCAGCGGGACGGCTGGATCTCAGGGGACAAGCTCCTATAATTCACCCCTCCACTTT. Its translation is CASSGTAGSQGTSSYNSPLHF. The rearrangement links TRBV4-1 to TRBJ1-6; a weak D match, TRBD1 (6 bases). Trimming shortened V by 5 bases and J by 0 bases, and 26 bases separated the two germline ends. In germline, CDR1 is MGHRA, CDR2 YSYEKL. The CDR3 extends over 21 amino acids.